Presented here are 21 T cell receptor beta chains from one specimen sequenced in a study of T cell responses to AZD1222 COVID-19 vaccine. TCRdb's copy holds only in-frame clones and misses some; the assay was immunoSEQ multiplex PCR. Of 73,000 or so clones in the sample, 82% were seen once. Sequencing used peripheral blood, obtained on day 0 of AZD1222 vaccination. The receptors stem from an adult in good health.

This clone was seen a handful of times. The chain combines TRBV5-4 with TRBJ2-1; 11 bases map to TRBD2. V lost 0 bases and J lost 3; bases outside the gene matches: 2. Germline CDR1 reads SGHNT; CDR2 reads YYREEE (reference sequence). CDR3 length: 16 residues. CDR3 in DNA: TGTGCCAGCAGCTTGGGAACTAGCGGGGGCTACAATGAGCAGTTCTTC. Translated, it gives CASSLGTSGGYNEQFF.

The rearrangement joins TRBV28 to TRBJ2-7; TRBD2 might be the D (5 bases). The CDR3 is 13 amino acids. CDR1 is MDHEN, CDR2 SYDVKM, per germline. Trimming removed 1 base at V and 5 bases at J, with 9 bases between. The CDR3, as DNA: TGTGCCAGCAGTTTATTAACGGGGAACGAGCAGTACTTC. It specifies CASSLLTGNEQYF.

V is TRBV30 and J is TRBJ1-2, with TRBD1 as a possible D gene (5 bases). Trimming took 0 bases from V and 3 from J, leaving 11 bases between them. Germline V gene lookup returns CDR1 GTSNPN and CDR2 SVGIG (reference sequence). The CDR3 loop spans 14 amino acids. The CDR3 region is CAWSVGRGDYGYTF. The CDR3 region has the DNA TGTGCCTGGAGTGTAGGTAGGGGCGACTATGGCTACACCTTC. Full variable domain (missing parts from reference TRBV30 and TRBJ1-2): SQTIHQWPATLVQPVGSPLSLECTVEGTSNPNLYWYRQAAGRGLQLLFYSVGIGQISSEVPQNLSASRPQDRQFILSSKKLLLSDSGFYLCAWSVGRGDYGYTFGSGTRLTVV.

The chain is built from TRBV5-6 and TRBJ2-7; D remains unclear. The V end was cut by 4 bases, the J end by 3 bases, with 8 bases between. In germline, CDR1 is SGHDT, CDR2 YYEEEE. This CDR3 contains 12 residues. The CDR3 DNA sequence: TGTGCCAGCAGCCTGAGTGGCTACGAGCAGTACTTC. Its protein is CASSLSGYEQYF. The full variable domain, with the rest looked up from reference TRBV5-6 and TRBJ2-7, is DAGVTQSPTHLIKTRGQQVTLRCSPKSGHDTVSWYQQALGQGPQFIFQYYEEEERQRGNFPDRFSGHQFPNYSSELNVNALLLGDSALYLCASSLSGYEQYFGPGTRLTVT.

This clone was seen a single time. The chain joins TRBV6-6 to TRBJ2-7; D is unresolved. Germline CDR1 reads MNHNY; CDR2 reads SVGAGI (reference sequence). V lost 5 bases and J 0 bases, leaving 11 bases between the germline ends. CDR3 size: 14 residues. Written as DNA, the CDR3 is TGTGCCAGCAGTGTCTCCCAGGCCTCCTACGAGCAGTACTTC. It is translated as CASSVSQASYEQYF.

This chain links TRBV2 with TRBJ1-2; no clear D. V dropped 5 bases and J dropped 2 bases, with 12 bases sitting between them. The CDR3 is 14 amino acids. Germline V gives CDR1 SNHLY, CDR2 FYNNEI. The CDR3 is CASSSFRNNYGYTF. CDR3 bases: TGTGCCAGCAGTTCGTTCAGGAACAACTATGGCTACACCTTC.

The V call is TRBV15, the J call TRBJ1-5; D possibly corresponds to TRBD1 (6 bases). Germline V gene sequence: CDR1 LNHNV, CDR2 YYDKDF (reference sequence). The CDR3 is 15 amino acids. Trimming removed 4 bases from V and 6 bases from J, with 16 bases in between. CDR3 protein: CATSTKRGGGQPQHF. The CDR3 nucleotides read TGTGCCACCAGCACTAAGAGGGGGGGTGGTCAGCCCCAGCATTTT.

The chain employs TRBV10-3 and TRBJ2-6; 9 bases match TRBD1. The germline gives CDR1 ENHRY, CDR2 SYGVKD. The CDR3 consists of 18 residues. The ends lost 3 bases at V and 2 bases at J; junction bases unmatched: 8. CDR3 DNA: TGTGCCATCAGTGACCCGACAGGGGGTCTCCCTGGGGCCAACGTCCTGACTTTC. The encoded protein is CAISDPTGGLPGANVLTF.

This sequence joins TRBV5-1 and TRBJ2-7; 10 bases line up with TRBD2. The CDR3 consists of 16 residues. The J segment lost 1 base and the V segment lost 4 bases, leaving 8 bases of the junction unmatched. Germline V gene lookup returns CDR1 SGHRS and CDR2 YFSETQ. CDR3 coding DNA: TGCGCCAGCAGCCGGGAGGCTAGCGGGGGTTCCTACGAGCAGTACTTC. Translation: CASSREASGGSYEQYF.

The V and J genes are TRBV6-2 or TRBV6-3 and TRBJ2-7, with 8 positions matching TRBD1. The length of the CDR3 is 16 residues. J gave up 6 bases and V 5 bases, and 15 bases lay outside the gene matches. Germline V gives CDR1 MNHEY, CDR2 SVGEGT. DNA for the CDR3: TGTGCCAGCAGTCAACCCAAATACCGGACAGGGTTCGAGCAGTACTTC. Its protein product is CASSQPKYRTGFEQYF.

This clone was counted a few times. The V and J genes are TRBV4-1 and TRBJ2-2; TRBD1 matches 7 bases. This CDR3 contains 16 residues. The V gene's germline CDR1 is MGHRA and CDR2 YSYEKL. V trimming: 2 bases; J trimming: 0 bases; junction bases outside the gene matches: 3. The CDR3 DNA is TGCGCCAGCAGCCAAACAGGGGCTGCGAACACCGGGGAGCTGTTTTTT. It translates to CASSQTGAANTGELFF.

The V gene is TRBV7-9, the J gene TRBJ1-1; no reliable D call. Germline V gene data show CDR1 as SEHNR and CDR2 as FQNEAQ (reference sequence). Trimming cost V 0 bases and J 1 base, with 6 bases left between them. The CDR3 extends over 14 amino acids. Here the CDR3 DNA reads TGTGCCAGCAGCTTAGCAGGGCAGAACACTGAAGCTTTCTTT. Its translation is CASSLAGQNTEAFF.

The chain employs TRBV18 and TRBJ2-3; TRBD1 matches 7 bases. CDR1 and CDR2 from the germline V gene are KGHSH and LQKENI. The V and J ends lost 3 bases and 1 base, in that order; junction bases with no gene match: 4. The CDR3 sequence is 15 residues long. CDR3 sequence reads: CASSPPQGRTDTQYF. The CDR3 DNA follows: TGTGCCAGCTCACCGCCACAGGGGCGCACAGATACGCAGTATTTT. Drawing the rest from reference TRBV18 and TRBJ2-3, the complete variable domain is NAGVMQNPRHLVRRRGQEARLRCSPMKGHSHVYWYRQLPEEGLKFMVYLQKENIIDESGMPKERFSAEFPKEGPSILRIQQVVRGDSAAYFCASSPPQGRTDTQYFGPGTRLTVL.

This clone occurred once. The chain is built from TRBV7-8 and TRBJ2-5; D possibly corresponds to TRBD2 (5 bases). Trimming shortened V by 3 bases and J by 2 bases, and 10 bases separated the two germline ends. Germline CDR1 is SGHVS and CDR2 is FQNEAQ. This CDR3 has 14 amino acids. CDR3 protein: CASSFLPGQETQYF. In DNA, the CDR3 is TGTGCCAGCAGCTTTCTACCGGGGCAAGAGACCCAGTACTTC. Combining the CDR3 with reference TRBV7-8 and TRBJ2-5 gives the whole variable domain GAGVSQSPRYKVAKRGQDVALRCDPISGHVSLFWYQQALGQGPEFLTYFQNEAQLDKSGLPSDRFFAERPEGSVSTLKIQRTQQEDSAVYLCASSFLPGQETQYFGPGTRLLVL.

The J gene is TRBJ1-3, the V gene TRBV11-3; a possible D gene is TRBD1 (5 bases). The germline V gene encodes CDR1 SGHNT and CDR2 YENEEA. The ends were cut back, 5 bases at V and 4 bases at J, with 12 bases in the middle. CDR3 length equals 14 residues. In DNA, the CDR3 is TGTGCCAGCAGCCCTAGCCAGGGAGGAAACACCATATATTTT. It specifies CASSPSQGGNTIYF.

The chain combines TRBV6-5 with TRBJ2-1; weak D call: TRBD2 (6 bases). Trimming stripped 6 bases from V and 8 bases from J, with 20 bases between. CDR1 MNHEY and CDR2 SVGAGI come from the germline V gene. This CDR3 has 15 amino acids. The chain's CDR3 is CASSFKGTSDHEQFF. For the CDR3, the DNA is TGTGCCAGCAGCTTTAAGGGGACTTCCGACCATGAGCAGTTCTTC.

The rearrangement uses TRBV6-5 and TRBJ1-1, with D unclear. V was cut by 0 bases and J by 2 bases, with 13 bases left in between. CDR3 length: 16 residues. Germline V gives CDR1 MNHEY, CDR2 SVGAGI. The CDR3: CASSYSKERGNTEAFF. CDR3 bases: TGTGCCAGCAGTTACTCGAAGGAGCGGGGAAACACTGAAGCTTTCTTT.

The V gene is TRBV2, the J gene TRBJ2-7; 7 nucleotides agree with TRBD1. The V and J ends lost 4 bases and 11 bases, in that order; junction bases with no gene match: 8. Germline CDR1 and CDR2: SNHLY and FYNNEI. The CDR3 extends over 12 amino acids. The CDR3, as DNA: TGTGCCAGCAGTGTGGGGGAGACAGGGAAGTACTTC. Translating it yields CASSVGETGKYF.

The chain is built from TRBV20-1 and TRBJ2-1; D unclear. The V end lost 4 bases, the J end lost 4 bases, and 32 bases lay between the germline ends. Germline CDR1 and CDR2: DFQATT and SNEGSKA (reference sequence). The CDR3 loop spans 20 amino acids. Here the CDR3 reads CSAIDHADRVAFRAYNEQFF. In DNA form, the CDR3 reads TGCAGTGCTATTGACCACGCCGATCGAGTGGCCTTCCGCGCGTACAATGAGCAGTTCTTC.

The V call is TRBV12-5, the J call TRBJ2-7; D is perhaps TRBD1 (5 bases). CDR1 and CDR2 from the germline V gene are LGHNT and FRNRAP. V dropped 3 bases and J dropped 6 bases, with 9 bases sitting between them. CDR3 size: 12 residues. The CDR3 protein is CASGLAGSEQYF. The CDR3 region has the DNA TGTGCTAGTGGTTTAGCAGGGTCCGAGCAGTACTTC. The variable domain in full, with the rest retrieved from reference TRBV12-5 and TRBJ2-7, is DARVTQTPRHKVTEMGQEVTMRCQPILGHNTVFWYRQTMMQGLELLAYFRNRAPLDDSGMPKDRFSAEMPDATLATLKIQPSEPRDSAVYFCASGLAGSEQYFGPGTRLTVT.

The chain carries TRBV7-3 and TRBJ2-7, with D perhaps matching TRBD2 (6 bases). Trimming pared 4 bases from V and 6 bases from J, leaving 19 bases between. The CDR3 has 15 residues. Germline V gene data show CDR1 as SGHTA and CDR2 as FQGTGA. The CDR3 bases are TGTGCCAGCAGCTCCCAAGCGGGCGACGGGGGCGAGCAGTACTTC. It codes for CASSSQAGDGGEQYF.